These 11 T cell receptor beta chains share one sample of origin, sequenced in a study of blood T cell repertoires in COVID-19. Assay used: immunoSEQ multiplex PCR; TCRdb lists only in-frame clones, some missing. This repertoire shows some 38,000 clones, roughly 78% found once; its top ten account for 13% to 15%. Source material: peripheral blood. The receptor source for this set is a woman aged 70-85 years with acute or convalescent COVID-19.

This clone has more than one count but fewer than ten. The chain uses TRBV27 and TRBJ2-4; D ambiguous. V was clipped by 4 bases and J by 13 bases, with 20 bases between them. This CDR3 comprises 14 residues. Germline CDR1 and CDR2: MNHEY and SMNVEV (reference sequence). The CDR3 loop reads CASSSGPNQPPQYF. CDR3 sequence (DNA): TGTGCCAGCAGTTCTGGGCCAAACCAACCTCCACAGTACTTC.

This rearrangement joins TRBV5-1 to TRBJ2-3; 7 bases agree with TRBD1. The CDR3 has 15 residues. The V segment lost 4 bases and the J segment 2 bases; nucleotides outside the gene matches: 7. CDR1 is SGHRS, CDR2 YFSETQ, per germline. CDR3 DNA: TGCGCCAGCAGCCAACAGGGGATCGACACAGATACGCAGTATTTT. Its protein product is CASSQQGIDTDTQYF.

This clone was seen a single time. This chain links TRBV28 with TRBJ1-2; D is possibly TRBD1 (6 bases). CDR1 and CDR2 from the germline V gene are MDHEN and SYDVKM. The CDR3 totals 17 residues. V was pared by 1 base and J by 2 bases, with 17 bases between. This CDR3 is CASSLSQGTPRNYGYTF. In DNA form, the CDR3 reads TGTGCCAGCAGTTTATCCCAGGGGACACCTAGAAACTATGGCTACACCTTC.

The chain recombines TRBV14 with TRBJ2-3, with a weak D call TRBD1 (5 bases). The V gene lost 2 bases and the J gene lost 1 base, with 16 bases spanning the gap. CDR1 SGHDN and CDR2 FVKESK come from the germline V gene. The CDR3 is 17 residues long. CDR3 sequence: CASSQPVDSHRTDTQYF. The CDR3 DNA is TGTGCCAGCAGCCAACCCGTTGACAGCCATCGCACAGATACGCAGTATTTT.

This rearrangement joins TRBV10-3 to TRBJ1-2, with D hard to call. This CDR3 is built from 13 residues. Trimming cost V 3 bases and J 2 bases, with 7 bases left between them. Germline CDR1 reads ENHRY; CDR2 reads SYGVKD. CDR3 nucleotides: TGTGCCATCAGTGACAGGCAGAACTATGGCTACACCTTC. Its protein is CAISDRQNYGYTF.

The V and J genes are TRBV16 and TRBJ2-7, with 9 bases fitting TRBD1. Germline trimming cut 3 bases from V and 13 bases from J; bases unmatched to any gene: 4. The CDR3 is made up of 11 amino acids. CDR1 is KGHSY and CDR2 is FQNENV in the germline V gene. DNA for the CDR3: TGTGCCAGCAGCCAGGGACAGGGAGCTTACTTC. Encoded protein: CASSQGQGAYF.

The chain uses TRBV4-1 and TRBJ2-3; D possibly corresponds to TRBD1 (6 bases). This CDR3 is built from 16 residues. Germline assignment: CDR1 MGHRA and CDR2 YSYEKL. V was cut by 1 base and J by 4 bases, with 15 bases left in between. CDR3 DNA: TGCGCCAGCAGCCAAGGGTTCGGGCAGGGGCCAGATACGCAGTATTTT. This gives the protein CASSQGFGQGPDTQYF.

This clone was seen only once. The V call is TRBV7-2, the J call TRBJ2-1; 11 nucleotides line up with TRBD2. This CDR3 is built from 18 residues. V lost 2 bases and J lost 0; bases outside the gene matches: 6. Per germline, CDR1 SGHTA and CDR2 FQGNSA. Written as DNA, the CDR3 is TGTGCCAGCAGCTTAAGACTAGCGGGGACGGGCTCCTACAATGAGCAGTTCTTC. Residues: CASSLRLAGTGSYNEQFF.

The chain employs TRBV19 and TRBJ1-1, with 9 bases fitting TRBD1. Germline V gene data show CDR1 as LNHDA and CDR2 as SQIVND (reference sequence). The length of the CDR3 is 13 residues. V was clipped by 9 bases and J by 4 bases; unmatched bases: 6. This CDR3 is CASRATGGTEAFF. In DNA form, the CDR3 reads TGTGCCAGCCGTGCGACAGGGGGCACTGAAGCTTTCTTT.

This chain joins TRBV5-1 and TRBJ2-7; TRBD1 matches at 7 bases. After removal of 1 base from V and 3 bases from J, the junction contained 4 bases not matched to a gene. CDR1 is SGHRS and CDR2 is YFSETQ in the germline V gene. This CDR3 has 14 amino acids. CDR3 in DNA: TGCGCCAGCAGCTTGTATGGGACAGACTACGAGCAGTACTTC. Protein sequence: CASSLYGTDYEQYF.

This chain connects TRBV3-1 (or the pseudogene TRBV3-2) to TRBJ2-6, with 7 positions matching TRBD1. V shed 4 bases, J shed 0 bases, and the junction held 6 bases outside the gene matches. The CDR3 has 17 residues. Per the germline V gene, CDR1 is LGHDT and CDR2 is YNNKEL (reference sequence). The CDR3 DNA reads TGTGCCAGCAGCCGCCAATCAGGGGGCTCTGGGGCCAACGTCCTGACTTTC. Translation gives CASSRQSGGSGANVLTF.